The present T cell receptor beta chain was sequenced within a study of blood T cell repertoires in COVID-19. With 6 bases clipped from V and 4 bases from J, the junction kept 3 bases outside the gene matches. The V gene's germline CDR1 is MNHEY and CDR2 SVGAGI. The CDR3 spans 13 residues. Libraries were prepared by immunoSEQ multiplex PCR; TCRdb keeps only in-frame clonotypes and omits some of them. The sample shows approximately 210,000 clones, around 89% of them seen only once. Sequenced material: peripheral blood. J is TRBJ2-5 and V is TRBV6-5, with 9 bases that match TRBD1. The clonotype was recovered from a woman aged 40 to 49 with acute or convalescent COVID-19. CDR3 DNA: TGTGCCAGCAGCCGGGACAGGGCAGAGACCCAGTACTTC. Translated, it gives CASSRDRAETQYF.